The sequence of this TCR beta chain was determined in a study of Tregs in tolerant kidney transplant recipients. The study, taken as a whole, reports: The small number of patients limits these findings pending further validation. Nucleotide sequences could not be compared across some patients' samples due to primer changes.

The CDR3 is 14 amino acids. The germline CDR1 and CDR2 sequences are SGHNT and YENEEA. Trimming left V 5 bases short and J 3 bases short, with 13 bases between. Generated by immunoSEQ multiplex PCR, the TCRdb table keeps only in-frame clones and is missing some. The table has about 83,000 clones, 95% to 98% seen once. Concerning this clone: Its specificity is not known.

Sequenced material: CD4+ T cells from blood, taken before the transplant. This chain joins TRBV11-3 and TRBJ1-1; D uncertain. The TCR sequence derives from a human donor who received a combined kidney and bone marrow transplant. The CDR3 coding sequence is TGTGCCAGCAGCATAATTGGAGGTGACACTGAAGCTTTCTTT. This codes for CASSIIGGDTEAFF.